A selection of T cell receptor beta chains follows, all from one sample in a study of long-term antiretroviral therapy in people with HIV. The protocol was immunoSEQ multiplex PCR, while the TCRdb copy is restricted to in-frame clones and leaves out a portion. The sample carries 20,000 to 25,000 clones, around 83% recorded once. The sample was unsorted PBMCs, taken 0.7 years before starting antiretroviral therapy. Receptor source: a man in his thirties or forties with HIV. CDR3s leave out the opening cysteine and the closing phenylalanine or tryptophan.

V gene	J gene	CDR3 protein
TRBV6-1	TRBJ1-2	ASREDRGDYGYT
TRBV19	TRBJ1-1	ASSNRVEAF
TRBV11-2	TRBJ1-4	ASSLITSLDEKLF
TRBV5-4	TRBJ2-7	ASSLDRGREQY
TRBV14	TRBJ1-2	ASSPGQYLYGYT
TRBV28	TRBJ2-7	ATKVGDRFYEQY
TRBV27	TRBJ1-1	ASSLGQGGFTEAF
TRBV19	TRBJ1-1	ASSMGYRANTEAF
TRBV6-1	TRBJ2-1	ASSEAGWGEQF
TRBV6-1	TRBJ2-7	ASRKGGSYEQY
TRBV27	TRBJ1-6	ASRRQGGNSPLH
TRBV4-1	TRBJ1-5	ASSQGSDLSNQPQH
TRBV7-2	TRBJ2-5	ASSLEAFFGGSQETQY
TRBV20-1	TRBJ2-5	SAGTGETQY
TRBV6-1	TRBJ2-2	ASRLNSGYTGELF
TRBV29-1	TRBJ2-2	SVVHVGTGELF
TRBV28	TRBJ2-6	ASSPQGSGANVLT
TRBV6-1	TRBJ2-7	ASSATGTDFYEQY
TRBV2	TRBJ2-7	ASRMRQWNYEQY
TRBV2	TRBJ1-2	ASWGVGYT
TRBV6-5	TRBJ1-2	ASRMGNLYGYT
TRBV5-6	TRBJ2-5	ASSLYRADPGETQY
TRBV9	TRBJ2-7	ASSPKGGDSYEQY
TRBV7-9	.	ASSRLDRELF
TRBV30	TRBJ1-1	AWSPYRVPYQDTEAF